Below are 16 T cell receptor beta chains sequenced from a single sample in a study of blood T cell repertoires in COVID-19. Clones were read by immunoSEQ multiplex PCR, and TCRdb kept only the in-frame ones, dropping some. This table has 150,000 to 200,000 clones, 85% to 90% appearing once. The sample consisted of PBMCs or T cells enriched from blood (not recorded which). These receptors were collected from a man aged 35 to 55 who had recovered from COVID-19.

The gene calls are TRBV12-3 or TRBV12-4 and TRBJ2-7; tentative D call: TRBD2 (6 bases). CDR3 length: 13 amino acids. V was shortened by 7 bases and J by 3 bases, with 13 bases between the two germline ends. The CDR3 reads CASKPGLVYEQYF. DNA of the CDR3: TGTGCCAGCAAGCCGGGACTCGTCTACGAGCAGTACTTC.

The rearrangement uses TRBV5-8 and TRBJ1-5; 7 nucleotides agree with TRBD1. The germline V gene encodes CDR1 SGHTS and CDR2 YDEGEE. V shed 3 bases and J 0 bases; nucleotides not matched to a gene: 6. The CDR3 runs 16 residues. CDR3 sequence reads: CASSWQGDNSNQPQHF. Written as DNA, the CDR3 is TGTGCCAGCAGCTGGCAGGGGGACAATAGCAATCAGCCCCAGCATTTT.

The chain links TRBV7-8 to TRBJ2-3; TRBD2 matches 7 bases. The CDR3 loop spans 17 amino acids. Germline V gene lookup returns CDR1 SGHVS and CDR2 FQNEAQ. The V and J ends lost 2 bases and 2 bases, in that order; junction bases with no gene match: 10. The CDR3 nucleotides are TGTGCCAGCAGCTTATATCGATGGGACTACTCCACAGATACGCAGTATTTT. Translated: CASSLYRWDYSTDTQYF.

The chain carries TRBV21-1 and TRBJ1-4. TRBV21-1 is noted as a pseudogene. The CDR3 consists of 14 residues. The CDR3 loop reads CASSMPTRNEKLFF. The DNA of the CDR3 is TGTGCCAGCAGCATGCCAACTCGCAATGAAAAACTGTTTTTT.

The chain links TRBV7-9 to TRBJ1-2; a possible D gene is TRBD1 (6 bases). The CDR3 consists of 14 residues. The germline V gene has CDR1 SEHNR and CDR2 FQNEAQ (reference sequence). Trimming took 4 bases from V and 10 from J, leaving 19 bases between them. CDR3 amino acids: CASSSTTGFPSYTF. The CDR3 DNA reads TGTGCCAGCAGCTCTACCACAGGGTTCCCCTCCTACACCTTC. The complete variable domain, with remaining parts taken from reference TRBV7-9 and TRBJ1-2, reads DTGVSQNPRHKITKRGQNVTFRCDPISEHNRLYWYRQTLGQGPEFLTYFQNEAQLEKSRLLSDRFSAERPKGSFSTLEIQRTEQGDSAMYLCASSSTTGFPSYTFGSGTRLTVV.

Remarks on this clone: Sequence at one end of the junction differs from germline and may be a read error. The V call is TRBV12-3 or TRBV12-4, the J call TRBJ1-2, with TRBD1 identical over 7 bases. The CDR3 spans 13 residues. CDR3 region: CASSLLEDRQENF. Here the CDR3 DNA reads TGTGCCAGCAGTTTATTAGAGGACAGGCAAGAGAACTTC.

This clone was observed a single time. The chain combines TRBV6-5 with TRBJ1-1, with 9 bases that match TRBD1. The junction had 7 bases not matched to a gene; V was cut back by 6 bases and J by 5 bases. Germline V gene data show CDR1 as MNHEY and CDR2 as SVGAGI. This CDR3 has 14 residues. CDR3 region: CASSRDRAATEAFF. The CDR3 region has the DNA TGTGCCAGCAGCCGGGACAGGGCCGCAACTGAAGCTTTCTTT.

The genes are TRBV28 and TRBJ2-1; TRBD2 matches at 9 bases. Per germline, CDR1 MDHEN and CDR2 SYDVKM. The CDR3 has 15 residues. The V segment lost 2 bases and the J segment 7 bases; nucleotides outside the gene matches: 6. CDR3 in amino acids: CASSLLREGRNEQFF. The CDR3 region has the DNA TGTGCCAGCAGTTTACTGCGGGAGGGCCGGAATGAGCAGTTCTTC.

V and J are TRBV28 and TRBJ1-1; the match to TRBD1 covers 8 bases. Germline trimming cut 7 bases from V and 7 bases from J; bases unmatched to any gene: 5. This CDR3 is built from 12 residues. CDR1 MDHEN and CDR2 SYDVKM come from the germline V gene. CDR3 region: CASTGQAHEAFF. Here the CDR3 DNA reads TGTGCCAGCACGGGACAGGCCCATGAAGCTTTCTTT.

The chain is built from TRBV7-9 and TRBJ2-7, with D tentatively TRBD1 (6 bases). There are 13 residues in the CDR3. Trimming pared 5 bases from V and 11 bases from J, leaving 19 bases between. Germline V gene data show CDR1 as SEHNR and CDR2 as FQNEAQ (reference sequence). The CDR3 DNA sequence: TGTGCCAGCAGCGGTGGGACATTTGAAAACAAGTACTTC. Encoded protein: CASSGGTFENKYF. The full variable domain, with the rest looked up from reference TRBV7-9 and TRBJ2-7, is DTGVSQNPRHKITKRGQNVTFRCDPISEHNRLYWYRQTLGQGPEFLTYFQNEAQLEKSRLLSDRFSAERPKGSFSTLEIQRTEQGDSAMYLCASSGGTFENKYFGPGTRLTVT.

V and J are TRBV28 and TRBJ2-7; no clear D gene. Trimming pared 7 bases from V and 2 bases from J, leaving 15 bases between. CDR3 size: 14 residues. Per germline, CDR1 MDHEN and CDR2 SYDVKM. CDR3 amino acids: CASNSLWVTYEQYF. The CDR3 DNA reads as TGTGCCAGCAACAGTTTATGGGTAACCTACGAGCAGTACTTC.

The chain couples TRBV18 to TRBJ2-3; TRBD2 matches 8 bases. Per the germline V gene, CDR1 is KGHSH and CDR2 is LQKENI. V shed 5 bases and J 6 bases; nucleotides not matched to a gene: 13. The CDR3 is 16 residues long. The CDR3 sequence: CASSSPGTSHADTQYF. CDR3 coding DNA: TGTGCCAGCTCATCCCCCGGGACTAGTCATGCGGATACGCAGTATTTT.

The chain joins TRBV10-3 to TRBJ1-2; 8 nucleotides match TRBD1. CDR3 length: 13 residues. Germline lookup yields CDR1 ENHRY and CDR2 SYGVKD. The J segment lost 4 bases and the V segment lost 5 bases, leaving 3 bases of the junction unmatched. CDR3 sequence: CAISTGTGYGYTF. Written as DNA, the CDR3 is TGTGCCATCAGTACCGGGACAGGCTATGGCTACACCTTC.

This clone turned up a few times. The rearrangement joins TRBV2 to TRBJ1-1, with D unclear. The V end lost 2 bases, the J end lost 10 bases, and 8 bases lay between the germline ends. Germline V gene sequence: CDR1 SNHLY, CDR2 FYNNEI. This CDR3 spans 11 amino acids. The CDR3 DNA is TGTGCCAGCAGTGAACGGGATGCAGCTTTCTTT. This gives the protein CASSERDAAFF.

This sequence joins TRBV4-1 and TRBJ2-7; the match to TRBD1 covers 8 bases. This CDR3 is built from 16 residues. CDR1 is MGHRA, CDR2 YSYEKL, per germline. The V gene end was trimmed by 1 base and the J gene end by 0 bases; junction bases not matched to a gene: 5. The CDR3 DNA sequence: TGCGCCAGCAGCCAAGGGCGGGACAGGTCCTCCTACGAGCAGTACTTC. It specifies CASSQGRDRSSYEQYF.

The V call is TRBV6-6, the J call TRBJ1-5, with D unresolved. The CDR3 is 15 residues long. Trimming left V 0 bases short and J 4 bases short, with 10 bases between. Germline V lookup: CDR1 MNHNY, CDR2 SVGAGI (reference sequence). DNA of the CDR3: TGTGCCAGCAGTTACTCGGAGCAGACGAATCAGCCCCAGCATTTT. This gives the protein CASSYSEQTNQPQHF.